This T cell receptor (beta chain) is from a study of blood T cell repertoires in COVID-19 (dated by TCRdb to the early 2020s). Concerning the study at large: The collaborator samples originated in the United States, Italy and Spain and spanned the acute and convalescent phases of COVID-19. Where available, HLA class I and class II types were obtained from metadata supplied by the sample provider rather than from assay-based typing. The prospective study material was composed of cDNA or gDNA derived from T cells, B-cell-depleted T cells, or PBMCs. Samples came from the ongoing ImmuneRACE study (first 160 participants) plus 1,254 subjects from 6 global collaborators. The repertoires were made available in a free public database intended to serve as a resource for research on the immune response to SARS-CoV-2. Deeply sampled blood TCRbeta repertoires from subjects exposed to, actively infected with, or recovered from COVID-19 were included in the dataset. Sample metadata almost always included a de-identified subject ID, COVID-19 status, age in years and sex.

A word on this clone: The clone's antigen remains unknown. No much larger clone exists at a distance of one base, and base qualities are not known.

Broader findings and caveats from the paper: Clinical and demographic metadata were provided uncurated, with the amount varying by source and participant.

Collaborating institutions collected whole blood in K2EDTA tubes following their own protocols. For TCRbeta analysis, collaborator samples were shipped as frozen whole blood, as isolated PBMCs, or as DNA extracted from either sample type. CDR1 and CDR2, looked up from the germline V gene, are SNHLY and FYNNEI. The V end gives up 9 bases and the J end 6 bases, leaving 6 bases in the junction not matched to a gene. Measured from the cysteine to the phenylalanine, the CDR3 is 12 residues long. CDR3 DNA is the only sequence kept; it has 36 bases, read in frame from the first base. TCRbeta CDR3 regions were amplified from genomic DNA using the immunoSEQ Assay, a bias-controlled multiplex PCR. In the source study's methods: The number of nucleated cells in each sample was estimated by amplification of reference gene primers within the assay. To quantify the absolute abundance of each unique TCRbeta CDR3 rearrangement, sequence reads were collapsed and filtered. For each sample, productive Simpson clonality was calculated as the square root of Simpson's diversity index over productive rearrangements. What TCRdb holds here is the immuneACCESS table cut down to in-frame rearrangements. Part of the clones is not present; checked against another copy, under half of the missing clones reflect an unresolved V gene, and the others are unexplained. V and J calls plus clone size are reproduced from that table; the DNA served to infer D and trimming. The sample yields 200,000 to 250,000 clones; roughly 81% were counted once. Of the sample, 0.98% is held by the ten largest clones.

Sequences were obtained from peripheral blood. The TCR sequence derives from a man aged 40-49 years with acute or convalescent COVID-19. The V and J genes are TRBV2 and TRBJ1-2, and TRBD1 matches 8 of the central bases. The DNA sequence is given as TGTGCCAGTCTGGCAGGGGGCCATGGCTACACCTTC. Its coded protein is CASLAGGHGYTF.